The present TCR beta chain was sequenced within a study of blood T cells in healthy people across ages. Many counts were recorded for this clonotype. It was with a sample-barcoded 5' primer and a J-beta primer mix that a second PCR of about 6 to 12 cycles was run. TCRdb called the 5' RACE reads again in MiXCR, with one record for every CDR3 protein. Of more than 750,000 distinct CDR3 sequences detected, around 29% appear once; the ten largest clones hold 10% to 13%. The junction had 9 bases not matched to a gene; V was cut back by 11 bases and J by 3 bases. Germline lookup yields CDR1 MNHEY and CDR2 SMNVEV (reference sequence). The CDR3 sequence is 13 residues long. This same sample was also taken into another study, of T cells of mothers and their children.

The TCR was taken from a woman aged 40 to 55 in good health. The sample was blood. This chain links TRBV27 with TRBJ2-7; 8 nucleotides line up with TRBD2. The CDR3 is CAAGGAGDYEQYF. The CDR3 coding sequence is TGTGCCGCGGGGGGAGCGGGGGACTACGAGCAGTACTTC.